This TCR beta chain was found in a study of response to subunit inactivated influenza vaccine. Study-level results: Only a handful of new T cells, the authors suggested, are recruited with each seasonal influenza vaccination.

Concerning this clonotype: No antigen is known for it.

TCRdb independently ran MiXCR on the RT-PCR reads; one entry per CDR3 protein. The sample has under 750,000 distinct CDR3 sequences; 10% to 15% are singletons. The germline V gene encodes CDR1 SGHKS and CDR2 YYEKEE (reference sequence). The CDR3 covers 15 residues. The V and J ends lost 3 bases and 5 bases respectively, with 18 bases between them. The sample consisted of PBMCs from blood, taken on the day of vaccination. The chain combines TRBV5-5 with TRBJ2-7; TRBD1 is a possible D gene (8 bases). This clonotype was sampled from a man aged 45-65 years who received an inactivated influenza vaccine. CDR3 residues: CASSSDREGMNEQYF. The CDR3 region has the DNA TGTGCCAGCAGCTCGGACAGGGAGGGGATGAACGAGCAGTACTTC.